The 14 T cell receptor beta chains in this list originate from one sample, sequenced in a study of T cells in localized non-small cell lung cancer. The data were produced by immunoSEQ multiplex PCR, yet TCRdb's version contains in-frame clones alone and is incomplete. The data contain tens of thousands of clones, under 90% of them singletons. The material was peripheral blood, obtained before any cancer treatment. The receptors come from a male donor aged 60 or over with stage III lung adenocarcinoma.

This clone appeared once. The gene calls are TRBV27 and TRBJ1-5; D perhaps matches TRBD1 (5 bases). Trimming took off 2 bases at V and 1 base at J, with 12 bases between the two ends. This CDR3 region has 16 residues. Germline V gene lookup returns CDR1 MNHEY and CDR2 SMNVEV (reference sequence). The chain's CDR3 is CASSLVRGGSNQPQHF. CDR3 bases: TGTGCCAGCAGTTTAGTCCGGGGGGGAAGCAATCAGCCCCAGCATTTT.

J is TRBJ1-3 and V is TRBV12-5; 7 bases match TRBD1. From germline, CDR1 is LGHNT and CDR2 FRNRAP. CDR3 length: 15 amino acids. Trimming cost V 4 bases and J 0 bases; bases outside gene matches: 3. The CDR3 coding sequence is TGTGCTAGTGGTTCCGGGACAGACTCTGGAAACACCATATATTTT. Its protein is CASGSGTDSGNTIYF.

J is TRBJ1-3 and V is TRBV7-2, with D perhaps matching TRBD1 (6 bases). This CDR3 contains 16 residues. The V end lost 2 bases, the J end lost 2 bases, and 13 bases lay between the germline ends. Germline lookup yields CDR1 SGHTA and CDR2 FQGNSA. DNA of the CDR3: TGTGCCAGCAGCTTAAAAGGTGGGACAACTGGAAACACCATATATTTT. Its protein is CASSLKGGTTGNTIYF.

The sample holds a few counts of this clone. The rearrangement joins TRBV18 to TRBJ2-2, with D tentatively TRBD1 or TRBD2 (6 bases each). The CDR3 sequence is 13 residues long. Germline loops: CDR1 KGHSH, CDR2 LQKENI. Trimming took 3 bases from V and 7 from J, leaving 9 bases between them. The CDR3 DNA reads TGTGCCAGCTCACCGGGGGGCCTCGGGGAGCTGTTTTTT. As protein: CASSPGGLGELFF.

CDR3 region: CASSISTKNIQYF. The CDR3 bases are TGTGCCAGTAGTATTTCGACTAAAAACATTCAGTACTTC. The chain combines TRBV19 with TRBJ2-4; D is uncertain. This CDR3 is 13 amino acids long. The V end was cut by 3 bases, the J end by 4 bases, with 7 bases between. The germline gives CDR1 LNHDA, CDR2 SQIVND (reference sequence).

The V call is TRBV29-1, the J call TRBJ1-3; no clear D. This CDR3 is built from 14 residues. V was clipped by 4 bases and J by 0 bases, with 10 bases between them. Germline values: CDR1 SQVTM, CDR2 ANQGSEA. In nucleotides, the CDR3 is TGCAGCGTTGGAGACGGGGACTCTGGAAACACCATATATTTT. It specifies CSVGDGDSGNTIYF.

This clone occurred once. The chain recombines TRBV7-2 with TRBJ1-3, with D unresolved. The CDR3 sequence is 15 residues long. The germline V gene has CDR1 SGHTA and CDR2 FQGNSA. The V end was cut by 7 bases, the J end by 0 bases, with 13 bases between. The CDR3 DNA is TGTGCCAGCACCTTTCAACCGAACTCTGGAAACACCATATATTTT. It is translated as CASTFQPNSGNTIYF.

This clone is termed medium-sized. CDR3 DNA sequence: TGTGCCAGCAGCTTAGCGTACAGGGGAGAAAAACTGTTTTTT. Protein product: CASSLAYRGEKLFF. The genes are TRBV9 and TRBJ1-4, with 7 nucleotides matching TRBD1. The CDR3 has 14 residues. The germline gives CDR1 SGDLS, CDR2 YYNGEE. Trimming cost V 4 bases and J 8 bases; bases outside gene matches: 8.

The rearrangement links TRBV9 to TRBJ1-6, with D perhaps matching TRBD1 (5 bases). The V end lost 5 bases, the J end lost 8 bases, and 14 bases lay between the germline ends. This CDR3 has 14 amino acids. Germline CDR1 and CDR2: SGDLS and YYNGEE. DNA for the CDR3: TGTGCCAGCAGTTCCGGGACGCTGGATTCACCCCTCCACTTT. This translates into CASSSGTLDSPLHF.

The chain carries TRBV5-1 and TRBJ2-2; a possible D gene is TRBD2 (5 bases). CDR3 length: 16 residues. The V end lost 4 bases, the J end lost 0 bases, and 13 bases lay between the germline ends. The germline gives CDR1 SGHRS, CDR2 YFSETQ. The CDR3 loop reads CASSAGGSSNTGELFF. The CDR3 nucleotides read TGCGCCAGCAGCGCCGGAGGCAGTTCGAACACCGGGGAGCTGTTTTTT.

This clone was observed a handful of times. The CDR3 loop is CASSLAMGELSYEQYF. The CDR3 region has the DNA TGTGCCAGCAGCTTGGCGATGGGGGAATTGTCCTACGAGCAGTACTTC. The chain joins TRBV5-4 to TRBJ2-7; perhaps D is TRBD1 or TRBD2 (5 bases each). V lost 0 bases, J lost 1 base, and 14 bases lay in between. Germline-derived CDR1 and CDR2 are SGHNT and YYREEE (reference sequence). This CDR3 comprises 16 residues.

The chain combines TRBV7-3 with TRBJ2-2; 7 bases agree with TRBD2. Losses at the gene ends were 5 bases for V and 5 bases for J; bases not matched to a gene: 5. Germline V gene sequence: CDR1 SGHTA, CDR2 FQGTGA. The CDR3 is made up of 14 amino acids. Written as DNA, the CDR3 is TGTGCCAGCAGCCCCGGGGGGTGGACCGGGGAGCTGTTTTTT. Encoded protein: CASSPGGWTGELFF.

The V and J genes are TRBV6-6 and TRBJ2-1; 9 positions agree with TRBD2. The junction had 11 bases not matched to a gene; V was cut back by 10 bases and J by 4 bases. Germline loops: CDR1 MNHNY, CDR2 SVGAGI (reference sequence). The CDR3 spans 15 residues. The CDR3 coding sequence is TGTGCCACCACCCCGACTAGCGGTCTTTACAATGAGCAGTTCTTC. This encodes CATTPTSGLYNEQFF.

CDR3 sequence reads: CASSLVVRTEAFF. CDR3 DNA: TGCGCCAGCAGCTTGGTTGTACGCACTGAAGCTTTCTTT. The chain combines TRBV5-1 with TRBJ1-1; D remains unclear. The CDR3 has 13 residues. Trimming took off 0 bases at V and 4 bases at J, with 7 bases between the two ends. Germline assignment: CDR1 SGHRS and CDR2 YFSETQ.